This T cell receptor (beta chain) was sequenced for a study of CD4 T cells in relation to SARS-CoV-2 and coronaviruses. About this clone: Its antigen is not known.

This CDR3 contains 13 residues. Germline values: CDR1 WNHNN, CDR2 SYGVQD (reference sequence). Trimming left V 0 bases short and J 7 bases short, with 9 bases between. Sequencing used immunoSEQ multiplex PCR; TCRdb keeps in-frame clones, though not all of them. Here the sample spans 25,000 to 30,000 clones, roughly 73% being singletons. Before the COVID-19 pandemic, during about 2011-2019, CD4+ T cells were taken from unexposed donors. The cells were cultured for around ten days before CD4+ T cells were isolated. Cultures held some 2.1 million PBMCs per well with roughly 10 IU/ml IL-2. Sequenced material: CD4+ T cells from PBMCs, cultured in vitro. The source of this sequence is a human donor in good health. The genes are TRBV10-1 and TRBJ1-2, with a tentative D call TRBD1 (6 bases). DNA of the CDR3: TGCGCCAGCAGTGAGTCAGGGGGTCTTGGCTACACCTTC. This translates into CASSESGGLGYTF.